A selection of T cell receptor beta chains follows, all from one sample in a study of blood T cells in healthy people across ages. TCRdb reprocessed the 5' RACE reads with MiXCR, giving one entry per CDR3 protein. The table has about 1.5 million distinct CDR3 sequences, less than 45% seen once. Material for sequencing was blood. These receptor sequences come from a woman between 18 and 29 years old in good health. CDR3s leave out the opening cysteine and the closing phenylalanine or tryptophan. The D gene is left open where the match is weak.

j_call: TRBJ1-2
d_call: -
v_call: TRBV7-8
cdr3_aa: ASSDRGLANYGYT

j_call: -
d_call: TRBD1
v_call: TRBV7-9
cdr3_aa: ASSWDRPPTYNEQY

j_call: TRBJ2-7
d_call: TRBD2
v_call: TRBV4-1
cdr3_aa: ASSQGAPGGYGYEQY

j_call: -
d_call: -
v_call: TRBV12-3/TRBV12-4
cdr3_aa: ASSALGGAYNEQY

j_call: TRBJ2-7
d_call: TRBD2
v_call: TRBV20-1
cdr3_aa: SAGGDQSDEQY

j_call: TRBJ2-1
d_call: -
v_call: TRBV28
cdr3_aa: ASREQGRYNEQF

j_call: TRBJ2-3
d_call: -
v_call: TRBV12-3/TRBV12-4
cdr3_aa: ASSPKNTQY

j_call: TRBJ2-7
d_call: -
v_call: TRBV20-1
cdr3_aa: NADTYNEQY

j_call: TRBJ2-1
d_call: TRBD2
v_call: TRBV25-1
cdr3_aa: ASSAPTSGSSYNEQF

j_call: TRBJ1-1
d_call: TRBD1
v_call: TRBV29-1
cdr3_aa: SVTGTALNTEAF

j_call: TRBJ1-4
d_call: -
v_call: TRBV20-1
cdr3_aa: SIKGTANEKLF

j_call: TRBJ2-5
d_call: -
v_call: TRBV7-2
cdr3_aa: ASRRETLNNEQY

j_call: TRBJ2-1
d_call: TRBD1
v_call: TRBV27
cdr3_aa: ASSLRDRGVDEQF

j_call: TRBJ2-1
d_call: TRBD2
v_call: TRBV5-1
cdr3_aa: ASSVSVGLAVHEQF

j_call: TRBJ2-7
d_call: TRBD1
v_call: TRBV9
cdr3_aa: ASSPQGQASYEQY

j_call: TRBJ2-4
d_call: TRBD1
v_call: TRBV2
cdr3_aa: ASRHQGALTKNIQY

j_call: TRBJ2-7
d_call: -
v_call: TRBV18
cdr3_aa: ASSPVSDEQY

j_call: TRBJ2-3
d_call: -
v_call: TRBV7-9
cdr3_aa: ASGALPGLQLADTQY

j_call: TRBJ2-7
d_call: TRBD1
v_call: TRBV11-2
cdr3_aa: ASSFGTGAWEQY

j_call: TRBJ2-5
d_call: -
v_call: TRBV7-6
cdr3_aa: ASSLEMSQETQY

j_call: TRBJ1-5
d_call: -
v_call: TRBV9
cdr3_aa: ASSSLGHDNQPQH

j_call: -
d_call: -
v_call: TRBV5-1
cdr3_aa: ASSSRGYESNEQY

j_call: TRBJ1-1
d_call: TRBD1
v_call: TRBV29-1
cdr3_aa: SVEGHRGMNTEAF

j_call: TRBJ2-3
d_call: TRBD1
v_call: TRBV5-1
cdr3_aa: ASSRGQNTDTQY

j_call: -
d_call: TRBD1
v_call: TRBV7-8
cdr3_aa: ASRRGQGYIQY

j_call: TRBJ2-5
d_call: -
v_call: TRBV20-1
cdr3_aa: SAILDRSGEQY

j_call: TRBJ1-6
d_call: TRBD1
v_call: TRBV20-1
cdr3_aa: SARRQGSYNSPLH

j_call: TRBJ1-5
d_call: -
v_call: TRBV20-1
cdr3_aa: SARTPLMGARAINQPQH

j_call: TRBJ2-5
d_call: TRBD2
v_call: TRBV20-1
cdr3_aa: SARDKKLAEYNEQY

j_call: -
d_call: -
v_call: TRBV4-1
cdr3_aa: ASSVGAYYEQY

j_call: TRBJ2-7
d_call: TRBD2
v_call: TRBV11-2
cdr3_aa: ASSFDSGRASSYEQY

j_call: TRBJ2-1
d_call: -
v_call: TRBV11-2
cdr3_aa: ASRADRTEQF

j_call: TRBJ2-7
d_call: -
v_call: TRBV6-5
cdr3_aa: ASSYSTGISYEQY

j_call: TRBJ2-7
d_call: TRBD1
v_call: TRBV5-6
cdr3_aa: ASSSVPGTGYHEQY

j_call: -
d_call: TRBD2
v_call: TRBV20-1
cdr3_aa: SESTLAGIGETQY

j_call: TRBJ1-1
d_call: TRBD1
v_call: TRBV12-3/TRBV12-4
cdr3_aa: ASSLVVGQGYEAF

j_call: TRBJ2-3
d_call: -
v_call: TRBV7-3
cdr3_aa: ASSASRLADTQY

j_call: TRBJ2-1
d_call: TRBD2
v_call: TRBV3-1
cdr3_aa: ASSGDVSGRGNEQF

j_call: TRBJ1-2
d_call: -
v_call: TRBV7-9
cdr3_aa: ASSQTPYGYT